The subject of this entry is one TCR beta chain. The antigen is undetermined. Relapses following autologous stem cell transplantation were seen in all patients, with brentuximab vedotin exposure varying. The CDR3 covers 19 residues. Per germline, CDR1 LNHNV and CDR2 YYDKDF (reference sequence). Unmatched junction bases numbered 21, after V lost 4 bases and J lost 4 bases. These data originate in a study of PD-1 blockade in classical Hodgkin lymphoma. The wider study: Patients were given intravenous nivolumab, 3 mg/kg, every 2 weeks. Study-wide points: Nivolumab initiated under 1 year post-ASCT led to patient exclusion. A significant rise in TCR diversity by C4D1 was seen for CD4+ but not CD8+ cells.

This table comes from immunoSEQ multiplex PCR, and its TCRdb copy is limited to in-frame clones, with some not included. The sample lists 15,000 to 17,000 clones, 80% to 85% occurring once. The sequencing used peripheral blood mononuclear cells (PBMCs), collected before the second cycle of nivolumab. V is TRBV15 and J is TRBJ2-5; 7 nucleotides line up with TRBD2. The TCR originated in a human donor with classical Hodgkin lymphoma. The CDR3 DNA reads TGTGCCACCAGCACCCTGGCGATTCCGGGACTAAGCCGGGGAGAGACCCAGTACTTC. This sequence encodes CATSTLAIPGLSRGETQYF.